This record concerns one TCR beta chain sequence. Its antigen is unidentified. This sample was taken from a study of T cells in Graves' hyperthyroidism and ophthalmopathy. General observations from the study: Onset of ophthalmopathy came a median 6.5 months after the model predicted it. Among thyroid clonotypes expanded above 0.001, most also appeared in blood.

V lost 2 bases and J 4 bases, leaving 11 bases between the germline ends. This CDR3 has 14 amino acids. Germline loops: CDR1 MGHRA, CDR2 YSYEKL. RNA transcripts yielded amplified TCR beta CDR3 regions. In the first-round RT-PCR of the TCR CDR3, the HTBI primer set was used. TCRdb analysed the multiplex PCR reads with MiXCR anew, one entry per CDR3 protein. The sample lists approximately 510,000 distinct CDR3 sequences, approximately 48% occurring once. The rearrangement uses TRBV4-1 and TRBJ2-5; a possible D gene is TRBD2 (5 bases). This receptor was identified in an adult woman with Graves' disease, either hyperthyroidism or ophthalmopathy (not recorded which). The sequencing sample was made of peripheral blood or thyroid tissue (not recorded which). In nucleotides, the CDR3 is TGCGCCAGCAGCCAACAGATAGAGGGAGAGACCCAGTACTTC. Protein: CASSQQIEGETQYF.